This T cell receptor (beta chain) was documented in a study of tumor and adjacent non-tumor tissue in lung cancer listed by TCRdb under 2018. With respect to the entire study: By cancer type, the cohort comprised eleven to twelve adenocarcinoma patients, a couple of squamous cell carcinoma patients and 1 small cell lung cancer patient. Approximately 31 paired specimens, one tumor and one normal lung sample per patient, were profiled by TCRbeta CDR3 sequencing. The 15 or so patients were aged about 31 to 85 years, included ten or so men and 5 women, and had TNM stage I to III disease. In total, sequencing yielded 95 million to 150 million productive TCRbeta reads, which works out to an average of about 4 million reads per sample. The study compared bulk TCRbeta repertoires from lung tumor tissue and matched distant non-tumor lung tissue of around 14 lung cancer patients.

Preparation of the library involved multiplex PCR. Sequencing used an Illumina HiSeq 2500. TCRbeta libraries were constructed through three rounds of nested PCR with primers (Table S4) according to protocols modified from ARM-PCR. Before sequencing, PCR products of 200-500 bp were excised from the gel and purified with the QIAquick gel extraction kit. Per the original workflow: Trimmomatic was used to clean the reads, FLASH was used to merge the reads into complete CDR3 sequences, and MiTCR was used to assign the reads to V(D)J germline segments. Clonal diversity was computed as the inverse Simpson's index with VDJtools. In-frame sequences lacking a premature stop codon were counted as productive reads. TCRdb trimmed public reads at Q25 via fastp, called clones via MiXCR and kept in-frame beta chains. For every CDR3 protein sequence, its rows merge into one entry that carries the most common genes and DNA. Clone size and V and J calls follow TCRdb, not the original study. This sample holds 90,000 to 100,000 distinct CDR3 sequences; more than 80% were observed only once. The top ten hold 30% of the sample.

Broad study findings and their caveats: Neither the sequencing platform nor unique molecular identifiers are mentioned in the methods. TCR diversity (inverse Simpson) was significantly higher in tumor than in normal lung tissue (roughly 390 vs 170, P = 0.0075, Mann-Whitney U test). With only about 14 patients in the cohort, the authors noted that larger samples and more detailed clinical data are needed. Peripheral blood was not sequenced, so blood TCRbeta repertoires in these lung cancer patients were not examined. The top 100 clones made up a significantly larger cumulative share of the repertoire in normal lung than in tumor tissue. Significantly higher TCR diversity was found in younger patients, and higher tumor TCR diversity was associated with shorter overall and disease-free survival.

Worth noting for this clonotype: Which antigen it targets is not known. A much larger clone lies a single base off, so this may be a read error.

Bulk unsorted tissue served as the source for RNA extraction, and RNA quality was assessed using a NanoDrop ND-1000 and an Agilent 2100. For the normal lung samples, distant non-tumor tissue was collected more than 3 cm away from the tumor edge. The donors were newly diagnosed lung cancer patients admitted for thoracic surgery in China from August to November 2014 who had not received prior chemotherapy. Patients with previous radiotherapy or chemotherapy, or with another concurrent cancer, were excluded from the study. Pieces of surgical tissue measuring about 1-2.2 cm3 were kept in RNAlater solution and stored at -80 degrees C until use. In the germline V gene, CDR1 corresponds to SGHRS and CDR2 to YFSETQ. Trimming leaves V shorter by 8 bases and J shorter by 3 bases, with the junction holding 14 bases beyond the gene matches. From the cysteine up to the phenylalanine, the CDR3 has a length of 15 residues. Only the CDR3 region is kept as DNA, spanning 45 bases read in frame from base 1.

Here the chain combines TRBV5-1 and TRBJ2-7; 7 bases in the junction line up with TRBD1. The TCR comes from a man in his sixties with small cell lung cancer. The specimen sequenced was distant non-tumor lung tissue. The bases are TGCGCCAGATCCGAAGGGACAGCCGAATTCTACGAGCAGTACTTC. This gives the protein CARSEGTAEFYEQYF.